This T cell receptor (beta chain) originates from a study of metastatic and nonmetastatic thyroid tumors. TCRdb reassembled clones from the PCR reads with MiXCR. This table has some 42,000 clones, 25% to 30% appearing once. Whole-study results and caveats: For both blood and tumor, malignant thyroid tumors reportedly showed significantly higher TCR beta diversity than benign nodules did.

Not a single patient had been given any form of treatment at any point before undergoing thyroid surgery. The CDR3 runs 14 residues. V lost 4 bases and J 4 bases, leaving 11 bases between the germline ends. Germline CDR1 is KGHSY and CDR2 is FQNENV. About this clone itself: Its target is not known.

The specimen was blood. The chain has TRBV16 and TRBJ1-3, with D possibly TRBD1 on 5 matching bases. This clonotype was sampled from a male donor with papillary thyroid cancer or a benign thyroid nodule (not recorded which). Some clones in this sample may be carry-over from other donors' samples. The CDR3 DNA sequence: TGTGCCAGCAGCCCCCCGGGGGAAGGAAACACCATATATTTT. It translates to CASSPPGEGNTIYF.